The 20 T cell receptor beta chains listed next were all sequenced from one sample in a study of post-analysis software for immune sequencing data. Findings and limits, study-wide: When patients were compared with controls, about 5 TRBV segments were more frequent, TRBV5-6, TRBV5-1 and TRBV20-1 among them.

cDNA libraries of TCR beta carried unique molecular identifiers. In TCRdb, the PCR reads were re-called with MiXCR into one record per CDR3 protein. The table records approximately 630,000 distinct CDR3 sequences, 55% to 60% of them present only once. Their cognate antigens are unknown. The sequenced sample was blood. The receptors originated from a girl aged 2 to 9 with multiple sclerosis.

V and J are TRBV11-3 and TRBJ2-7; 7 bases align to TRBD1. This CDR3 spans 14 amino acids. V shed 5 bases, J shed 2 bases, and the junction held 6 bases outside the gene matches. The V gene's germline CDR1 is SGHNT and CDR2 YENEEA. The CDR3 loop is CASSDRASTYEQYF. CDR3 in DNA: TGTGCCAGCAGCGACAGGGCTTCAACCTACGAGCAGTACTTC.

This clonotype was found a few times. This rearrangement joins TRBV7-2 to TRBJ1-2; D remains ambiguous. Germline CDR1 reads SGHTA; CDR2 reads FQGNSA. This CDR3 comprises 15 residues. The V end lost 3 bases, the J end lost 2 bases, and 13 bases lay between the germline ends. CDR3 residues: CASSFRSLSNYGYTF. The CDR3 bases are TGTGCCAGCAGCTTTAGGTCGCTTTCAAACTATGGCTACACCTTC. Variable domain in full (rest from reference TRBV7-2 and TRBJ1-2): GAGVSQSPSNKVTEKGKDVELRCDPISGHTALYWYRQSLGQGLEFLIYFQGNSAPDKSGLPSDRFSAERTGGSVSTLTIQRTQQEDSAVYLCASSFRSLSNYGYTFGSGTRLTVV.

The J gene is TRBJ2-3, the V gene TRBV6-5; TRBD1 aligns across 8 bases. With 2 bases clipped from V and 7 bases from J, the junction kept 8 bases outside the gene matches. The CDR3 runs 15 residues. The germline V gene encodes CDR1 MNHEY and CDR2 SVGAGI. CDR3 nucleotide sequence: TGTGCCAGCAGTTACACCGGACAGGGCGATCATACGCAGTATTTT. Translation: CASSYTGQGDHTQYF.

The chain employs TRBV15 and TRBJ2-3; D is perhaps TRBD2 (5 bases). With 5 bases removed from V and 0 bases from J, the gap between germline ends came to 6 bases. Looked up from germline, CDR1 is LNHNV and CDR2 is YYDKDF (reference sequence). The CDR3 runs to 13 residues. DNA of the CDR3: TGTGCCACCAGCGGACTTAGCACAGATACGCAGTATTTT. Protein product: CATSGLSTDTQYF.

The chain is built from TRBV9 and TRBJ2-7; 14 bases fit TRBD2. Trimming removed 4 bases from V and 3 bases from J; junction bases left unmatched: 3. The CDR3 loop spans 15 amino acids. Germline V CDR1 and CDR2: SGDLS, YYNGEE. The CDR3 loop reads CASSMGLAGVYEQYF. The CDR3 bases are TGTGCCAGCAGCATGGGACTAGCGGGAGTCTACGAGCAGTACTTC.

This chain uses TRBV10-3 with TRBJ2-7; D might be TRBD2 (6 bases). This CDR3 region has 16 residues. Germline-derived CDR1 and CDR2 are ENHRY and SYGVKD. V was clipped by 5 bases and J by 2 bases, with 19 bases between them. The CDR3 DNA is TGTGCCATCAGTCTTGCGGGACGGGGGATCCCCTACGAGCAGTACTTC. Its protein is CAISLAGRGIPYEQYF.

The chain has TRBV6-2 or TRBV6-3 and TRBJ2-1, with TRBD1 matching 8 bases. The germline CDR1 and CDR2 sequences are MNHEY and SVGEGT. V shed 8 bases and J 3 bases; nucleotides not matched to a gene: 9. CDR3 length equals 15 residues. CDR3 nucleotide sequence: TGTGCCAGCGACACAGCAGGACAGGGCTACAATGAGCAGTTCTTC. Protein: CASDTAGQGYNEQFF.

The genes are TRBV4-2 and TRBJ1-1, with 10 bases aligning to TRBD1. CDR3 length: 14 amino acids. J gave up 5 bases and V 6 bases, and 6 bases lay outside the gene matches. Germline CDR1 and CDR2: LGHNA and YNFKEQ. The DNA for the CDR3 is TGTGCCAGCAGGAGGACAGGGGGGGGAACTGAAGCTTTCTTT. Its protein is CASRRTGGGTEAFF.

The chain joins TRBV20-1 to TRBJ2-3, with 16 bases matching TRBD2. With 1 base clipped from V and 6 bases from J, the junction kept 4 bases outside the gene matches. The CDR3 sequence is 16 residues long. The V gene's germline CDR1 is DFQATT and CDR2 SNEGSKA (reference sequence). The CDR3 here is CSARGEGLAGGDTQYF. The DNA for the CDR3 is TGCAGTGCTAGAGGGGAGGGACTAGCGGGGGGGGATACGCAGTATTTT.

This chain links TRBV5-1 with TRBJ1-2, with D perhaps matching TRBD1 (6 bases). This CDR3 spans 13 amino acids. Trimming shortened V by 3 bases and J by 6 bases, and 12 bases separated the two germline ends. From germline, CDR1 is SGHRS and CDR2 YFSETQ. CDR3 in DNA: TGCGCCAGCAGCTCCAGGACAGCGAATGGCTACACCTTC. It specifies CASSSRTANGYTF.

V gene TRBV4-3 combines with J gene TRBJ2-1; D remains unclear. The V end lost 0 bases, the J end lost 0 bases, and 15 bases lay between the germline ends. Germline CDR1 reads LGHNA; CDR2 reads YSLEER. There are 18 residues in the CDR3. CDR3 residues: CASSQEPPGPGSYNEQFF. DNA for the CDR3: TGCGCCAGCAGCCAAGAACCCCCCGGTCCGGGCTCCTACAATGAGCAGTTCTTC.

This clonotype turned up a few times. The rearrangement joins TRBV29-1 to TRBJ2-7; 10 nucleotides line up with TRBD2. The trim removed 4 bases at V and 6 bases at J, leaving 12 bases unmatched. Per the germline V gene, CDR1 is SQVTM and CDR2 is ANQGSEA. The CDR3 consists of 15 residues. CDR3 sequence reads: CSVGYRLAGALEQYF. The CDR3 DNA follows: TGCAGCGTTGGCTATCGGCTAGCGGGAGCTCTCGAGCAGTACTTC.

This clonotype has a handful of counts. The V gene is TRBV7-2, the J gene TRBJ2-5; 8 bases align to TRBD2. V dropped 5 bases and J dropped 5; count of bases not matched to a gene: 4. Germline V gives CDR1 SGHTA, CDR2 FQGNSA. The CDR3 is 13 amino acids. The CDR3 loop reads CASSQQRGETQYF. The CDR3 DNA is TGTGCCAGCAGCCAACAGCGGGGGGAGACCCAGTACTTC.

This chain joins TRBV4-1 and TRBJ1-3, with D tentatively TRBD1 (5 bases). The CDR3 covers 12 residues. Germline V CDR1 and CDR2: MGHRA, YSYEKL. With 5 bases removed from V and 4 bases from J, the gap between germline ends came to 6 bases. CDR3 sequence reads: CASSGAGNTIYF. The CDR3 DNA reads TGCGCCAGCAGCGGGGCCGGAAACACCATATATTTT.

V gene TRBV7-2 combines with J gene TRBJ2-7, with 7 bases lining up with TRBD2. Per the germline V gene, CDR1 is SGHTA and CDR2 is FQGNSA. V lost 4 bases, J lost 4 bases, and 7 bases stayed unmatched. This CDR3 region has 14 residues. CDR3 nucleotide sequence: TGTGCCAGCAGCTACGCTAGCGGAGGTTACGAGCAGTACTTC. Its translation: CASSYASGGYEQYF.

The chain is built from TRBV4-1 and TRBJ2-3, with 9 nucleotides matching TRBD1. The V and J ends lost 4 bases and 4 bases, in that order; junction bases with no gene match: 12. The CDR3 has 17 amino acids. CDR1 MGHRA and CDR2 YSYEKL come from the germline V gene. CDR3 DNA: TGCGCCAGCAGCCGTATTTCCCGGGACAGGGTGCCAGATACGCAGTATTTT. Residues: CASSRISRDRVPDTQYF.

CDR3 nucleotides: TGCAGTGCTAGAGGACTAGCCGGATACGAGCAGTACTTC. This translates into CSARGLAGYEQYF. The V and J genes are TRBV20-1 and TRBJ2-7; 7 nucleotides agree with TRBD2. From germline, CDR1 is DFQATT and CDR2 SNEGSKA (reference sequence). This CDR3 contains 13 residues. V was clipped by 1 base and J by 4 bases; unmatched bases: 4.

The chain recombines TRBV6-2 or TRBV6-3 with TRBJ1-1; no definite D call. The germline V and J ends were trimmed by 6 bases and 0 bases, with 17 bases remaining between them. The CDR3 has 16 amino acids. Per the germline V gene, CDR1 is MNHEY and CDR2 is SVGEGT. Here the CDR3 DNA reads TGTGCCAGCAGCCTTGGATCCCCCGGCATGAACACTGAAGCTTTCTTT. This sequence encodes CASSLGSPGMNTEAFF.

In its sample, this clonotype was seen a few times. CDR3 DNA: TGTGCCAGCAGCCCGACAGGGGTAGGGGAGCAGTACTTC. Translation: CASSPTGVGEQYF. The chain is built from TRBV9 and TRBJ2-5; 8 positions match TRBD1. The CDR3 length is 13 residues. Germline V gene data show CDR1 as SGDLS and CDR2 as YYNGEE. The J segment lost 11 bases and the V segment lost 4 bases, leaving 10 bases of the junction unmatched. The whole variable domain, filled in from reference TRBV9 and TRBJ2-5, reads DSGVTQTPKHLITATGQRVTLRCSPRSGDLSVYWYQQSLDQGLQFLIQYYNGEERAKGNILERFSAQQFPDLHSELNLSSLELGDSALYFCASSPTGVGEQYFGPGTRLLVL.

The J gene is TRBJ2-1, the V gene TRBV29-1; tentative D call: TRBD1 (6 bases). Germline V gives CDR1 SQVTM, CDR2 ANQGSEA. V was cut by 6 bases and J by 0 bases, with 12 bases left in between. CDR3 length equals 14 residues. This chain's CDR3 is CSVRQVSSYNEQFF. In DNA, the CDR3 is TGCAGCGTCCGACAGGTCAGCTCCTACAATGAGCAGTTCTTC.